This entry concerns a single TCR beta chain. Different DNA sequences within this sample yield the same CDR3. All enrollees were about 18 to 100 years old and from 24 US areas. This sample stems from a study of blood T cell repertoires in COVID-19. Whole-study context: The study counted Cohort 3 donors as recovered given two negative PCRs, clearance, or symptom resolution. T cells, B-cell-depleted T cells, or PBMCs supplied cDNA or gDNA.

The V and J ends lost 4 bases and 9 bases, in that order; junction bases with no gene match: 8. Germline V gives CDR1 SGHNT, CDR2 YYREEE (reference sequence). The CDR3 is 14 amino acids. How the authors handled the data: The authors estimated nucleated cell counts from reference gene primer amplification. Using immunoSEQ multiplex PCR, the repertoire was profiled, and TCRdb retains in-frame clones only, with some absent. From that table come the V and J calls and clone size; the DNA was used to work out D and trimming. Among around 290,000 clones listed, more than 70% were seen once. The sequenced material came from PBMCs or T cells enriched from blood (not recorded which). The V and J genes are TRBV5-4 and TRBJ2-1, with 9 bases matching TRBD2. The sequence came from a woman aged 60-75 years in a cohort exposed to, infected with or recovered from COVID-19 (not recorded which). The CDR3 nucleotides read TGTGCCAGCAGCCTCGGACTAGCGTTAGGTGAGCAGTTCTTC. As protein: CASSLGLALGEQFF.